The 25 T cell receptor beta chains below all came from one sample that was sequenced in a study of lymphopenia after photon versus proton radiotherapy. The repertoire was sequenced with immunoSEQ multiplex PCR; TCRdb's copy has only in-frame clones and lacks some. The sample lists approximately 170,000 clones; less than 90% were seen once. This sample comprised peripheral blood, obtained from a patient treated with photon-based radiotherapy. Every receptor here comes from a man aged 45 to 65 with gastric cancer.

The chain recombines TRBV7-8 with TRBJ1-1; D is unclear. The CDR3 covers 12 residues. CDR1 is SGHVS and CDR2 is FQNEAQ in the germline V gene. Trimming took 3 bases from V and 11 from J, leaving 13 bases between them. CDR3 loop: CASSLPGGSAFF. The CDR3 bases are TGTGCCAGCAGCTTGCCGGGTGGATCGGCTTTCTTT.

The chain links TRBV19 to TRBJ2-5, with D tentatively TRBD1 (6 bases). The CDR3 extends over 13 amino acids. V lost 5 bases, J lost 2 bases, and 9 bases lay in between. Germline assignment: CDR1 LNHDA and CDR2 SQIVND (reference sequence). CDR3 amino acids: CASSPGHQETQYF. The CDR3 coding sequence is TGTGCCAGTAGTCCGGGACATCAAGAGACCCAGTACTTC. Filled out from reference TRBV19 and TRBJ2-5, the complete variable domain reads DGGITQSPKYLFRKEGQNVTLSCEQNLNHDAMYWYRQDPGQGLRLIYYSQIVNDFQKGDIAEGYSVSREKKESFPLTVTSAQKNPTAFYLCASSPGHQETQYFGPGTRLLVL.

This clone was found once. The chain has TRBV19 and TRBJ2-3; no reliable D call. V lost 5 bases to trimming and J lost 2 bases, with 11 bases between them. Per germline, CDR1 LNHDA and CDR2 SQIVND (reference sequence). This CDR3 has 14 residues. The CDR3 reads CASSPRQTTDTQYF. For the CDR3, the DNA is TGTGCCAGTAGTCCCCGACAAACCACAGATACGCAGTATTTT.

CDR3 in amino acids: CASSLYRGRETQYF. The CDR3 DNA reads as TGTGCCAGCAGCTTATACAGGGGTCGGGAGACCCAGTACTTC. The chain uses TRBV6-6 and TRBJ2-5; 7 nucleotides line up with TRBD1. The CDR3 spans 14 residues. Germline trimming cut 6 bases from V and 5 bases from J; bases unmatched to any gene: 9. The V gene's germline CDR1 is MNHNY and CDR2 SVGAGI (reference sequence).

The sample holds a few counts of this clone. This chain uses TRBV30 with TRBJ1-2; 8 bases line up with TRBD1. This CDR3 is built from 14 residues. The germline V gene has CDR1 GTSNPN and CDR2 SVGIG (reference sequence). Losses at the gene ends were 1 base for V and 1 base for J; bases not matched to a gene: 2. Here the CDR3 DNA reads TGTGCCTGGAGTGGGACAGGGATTAACTATGGCTACACCTTC. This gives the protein CAWSGTGINYGYTF. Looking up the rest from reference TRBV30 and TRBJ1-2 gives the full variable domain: SQTIHQWPATLVQPVGSPLSLECTVEGTSNPNLYWYRQAAGRGLQLLFYSVGIGQISSEVPQNLSASRPQDRQFILSSKKLLLSDSGFYLCAWSGTGINYGYTFGSGTRLTVV.

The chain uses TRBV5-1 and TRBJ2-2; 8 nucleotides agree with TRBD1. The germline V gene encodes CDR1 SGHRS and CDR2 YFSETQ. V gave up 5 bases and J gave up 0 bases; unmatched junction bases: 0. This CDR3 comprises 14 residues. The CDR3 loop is CASRDRANTGELFF. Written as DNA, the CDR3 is TGCGCCAGCAGGGACAGGGCGAACACCGGGGAGCTGTTTTTT.

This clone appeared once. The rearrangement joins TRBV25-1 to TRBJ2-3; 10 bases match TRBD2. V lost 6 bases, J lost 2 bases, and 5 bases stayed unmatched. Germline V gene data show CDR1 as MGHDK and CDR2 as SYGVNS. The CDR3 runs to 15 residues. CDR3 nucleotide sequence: TGTGCCAGCAGCCAGCTAGCGGGAGACACAGATACGCAGTATTTT. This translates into CASSQLAGDTDTQYF.

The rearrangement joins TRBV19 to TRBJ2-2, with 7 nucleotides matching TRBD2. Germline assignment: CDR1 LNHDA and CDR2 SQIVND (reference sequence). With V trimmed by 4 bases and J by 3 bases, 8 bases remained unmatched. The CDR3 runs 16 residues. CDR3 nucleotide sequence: TGTGCCAGTAGTACCGCGAGCGGGAAAGACACCGGGGAGCTGTTTTTT. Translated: CASSTASGKDTGELFF.

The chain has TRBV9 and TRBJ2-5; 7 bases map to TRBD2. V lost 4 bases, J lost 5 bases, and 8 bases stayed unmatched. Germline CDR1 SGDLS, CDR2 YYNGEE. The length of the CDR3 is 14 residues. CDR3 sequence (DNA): TGTGCCAGCAGCCCCGGGGGGTCCGCTGAGACCCAGTACTTC. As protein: CASSPGGSAETQYF.

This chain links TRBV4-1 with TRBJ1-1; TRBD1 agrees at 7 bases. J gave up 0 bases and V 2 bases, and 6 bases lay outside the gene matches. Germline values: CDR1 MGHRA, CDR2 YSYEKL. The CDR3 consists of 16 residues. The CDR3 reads CASSQPTGVVNTEAFF. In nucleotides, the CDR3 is TGCGCCAGCAGCCAACCCACAGGGGTCGTGAACACTGAAGCTTTCTTT.

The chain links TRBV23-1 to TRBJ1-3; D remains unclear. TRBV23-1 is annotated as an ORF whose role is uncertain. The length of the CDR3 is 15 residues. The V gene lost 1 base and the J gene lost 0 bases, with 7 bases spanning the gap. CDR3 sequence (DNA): TGCGCCAGCAGTCAATGTGGTCCCTCTGGAAACACCATATATTTT. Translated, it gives CASSQCGPSGNTIYF.

The CDR3 region is CAWSGGGRLNNEQFF. The CDR3 nucleotides read TGTGCCTGGAGTGGTGGTGGGAGATTGAACAATGAGCAGTTCTTC. The chain combines TRBV30 with TRBJ2-1, with a weak D call TRBD2 (5 bases). V was trimmed by 1 base and J by 5 bases, leaving 15 bases between them. The V gene's germline CDR1 is GTSNPN and CDR2 SVGIG (reference sequence). CDR3 length equals 15 residues.

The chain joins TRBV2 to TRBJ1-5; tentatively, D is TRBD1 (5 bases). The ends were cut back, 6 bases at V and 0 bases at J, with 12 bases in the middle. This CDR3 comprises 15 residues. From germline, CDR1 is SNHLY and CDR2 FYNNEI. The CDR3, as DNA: TGTGCCAGCAGGGGTTCAGGGAGTAGCAATCAGCCCCAGCATTTT. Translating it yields CASRGSGSSNQPQHF.

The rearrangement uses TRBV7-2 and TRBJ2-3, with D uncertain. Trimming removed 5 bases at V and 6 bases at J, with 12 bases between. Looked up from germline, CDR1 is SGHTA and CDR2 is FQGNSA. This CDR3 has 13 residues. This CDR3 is CASSILIRDTQYF. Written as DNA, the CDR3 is TGTGCCAGCAGCATACTTATTAGGGATACGCAGTATTTT.

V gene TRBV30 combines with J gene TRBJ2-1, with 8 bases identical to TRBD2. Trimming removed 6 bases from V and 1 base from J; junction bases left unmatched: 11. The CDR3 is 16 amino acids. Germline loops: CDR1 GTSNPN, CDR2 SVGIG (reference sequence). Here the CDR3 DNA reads TGTGCCTGCTCTTCCCGACTAGCGCATTCCTACAATGAGCAGTTCTTC. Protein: CACSSRLAHSYNEQFF.

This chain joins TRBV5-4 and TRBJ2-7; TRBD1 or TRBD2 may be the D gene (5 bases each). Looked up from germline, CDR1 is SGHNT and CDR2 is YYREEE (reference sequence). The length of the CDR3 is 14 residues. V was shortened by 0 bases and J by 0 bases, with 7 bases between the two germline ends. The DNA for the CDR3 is TGTGCCAGCAGCTTGGGAGGGGACTCCTACGAGCAGTACTTC. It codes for CASSLGGDSYEQYF.

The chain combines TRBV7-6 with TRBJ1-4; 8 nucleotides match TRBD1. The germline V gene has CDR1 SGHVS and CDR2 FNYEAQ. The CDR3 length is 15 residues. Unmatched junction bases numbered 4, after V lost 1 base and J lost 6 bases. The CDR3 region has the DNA TGTGCCAGCAGCTTAGGGGAGACAGGGGATGAAAAACTGTTTTTT. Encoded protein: CASSLGETGDEKLFF.

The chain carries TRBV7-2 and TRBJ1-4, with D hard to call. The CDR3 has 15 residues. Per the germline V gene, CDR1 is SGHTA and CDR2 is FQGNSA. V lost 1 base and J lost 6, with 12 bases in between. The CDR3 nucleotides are TGTGCCAGCAGCTTAGTCCGGGGTACGGATGAAAAACTGTTTTTT. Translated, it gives CASSLVRGTDEKLFF.

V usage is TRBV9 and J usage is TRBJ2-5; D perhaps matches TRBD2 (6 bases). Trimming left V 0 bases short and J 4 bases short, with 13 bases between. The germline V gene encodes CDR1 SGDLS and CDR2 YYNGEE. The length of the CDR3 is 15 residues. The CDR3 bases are TGTGCCAGCAGCGTAGCGGGGGACCTTCGAGAGACCCAGTACTTC. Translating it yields CASSVAGDLRETQYF.

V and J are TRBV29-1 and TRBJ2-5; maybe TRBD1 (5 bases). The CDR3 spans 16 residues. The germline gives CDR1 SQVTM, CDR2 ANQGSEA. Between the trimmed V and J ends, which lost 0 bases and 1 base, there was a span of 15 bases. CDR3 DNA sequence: TGCAGCGTTGAAGATCCGTGGAGAACAGGCCAAGAGACCCAGTACTTC. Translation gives CSVEDPWRTGQETQYF. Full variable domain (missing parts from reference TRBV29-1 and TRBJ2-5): SAVISQKPSRDICQRGTSLTIQCQVDSQVTMMFWYRQQPGQSLTLIATANQGSEATYESGFVIDKFPISRPNLTFSTLTVSNMSPEDSSIYLCSVEDPWRTGQETQYFGPGTRLLVL.

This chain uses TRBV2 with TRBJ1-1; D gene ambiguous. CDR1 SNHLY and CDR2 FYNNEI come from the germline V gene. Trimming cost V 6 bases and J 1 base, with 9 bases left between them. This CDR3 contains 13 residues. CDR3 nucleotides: TGTGCCAGCAGGAAGGGCTGGAACACTGAAGCTTTCTTT. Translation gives CASRKGWNTEAFF.

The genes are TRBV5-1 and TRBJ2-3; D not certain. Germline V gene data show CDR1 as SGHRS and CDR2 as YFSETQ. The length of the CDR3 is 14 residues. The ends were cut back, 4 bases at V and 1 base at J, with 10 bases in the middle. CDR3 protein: CASSRSTGTDTQYF. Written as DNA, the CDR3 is TGCGCCAGCAGCCGATCGACGGGCACAGATACGCAGTATTTT.

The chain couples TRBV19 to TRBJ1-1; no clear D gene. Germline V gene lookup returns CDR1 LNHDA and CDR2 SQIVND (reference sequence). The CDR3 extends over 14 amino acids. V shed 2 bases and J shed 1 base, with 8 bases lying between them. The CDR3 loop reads CASSIIAQNTEAFF. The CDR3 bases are TGTGCCAGTAGTATAATTGCCCAGAACACTGAAGCTTTCTTT.

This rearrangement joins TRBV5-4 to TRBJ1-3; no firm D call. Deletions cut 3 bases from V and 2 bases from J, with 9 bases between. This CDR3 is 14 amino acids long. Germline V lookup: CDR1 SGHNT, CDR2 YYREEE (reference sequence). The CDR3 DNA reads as TGTGCCAGCAGCTATGGTTTCACTGGAAACACCATATATTTT. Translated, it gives CASSYGFTGNTIYF.

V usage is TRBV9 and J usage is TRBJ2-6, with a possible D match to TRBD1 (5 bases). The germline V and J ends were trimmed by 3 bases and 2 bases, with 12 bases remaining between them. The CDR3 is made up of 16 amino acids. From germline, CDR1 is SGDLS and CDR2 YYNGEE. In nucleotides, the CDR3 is TGTGCCAGCAGCGCCACTTGGGGCGCTGGGGCCAACGTCCTGACTTTC. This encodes CASSATWGAGANVLTF.